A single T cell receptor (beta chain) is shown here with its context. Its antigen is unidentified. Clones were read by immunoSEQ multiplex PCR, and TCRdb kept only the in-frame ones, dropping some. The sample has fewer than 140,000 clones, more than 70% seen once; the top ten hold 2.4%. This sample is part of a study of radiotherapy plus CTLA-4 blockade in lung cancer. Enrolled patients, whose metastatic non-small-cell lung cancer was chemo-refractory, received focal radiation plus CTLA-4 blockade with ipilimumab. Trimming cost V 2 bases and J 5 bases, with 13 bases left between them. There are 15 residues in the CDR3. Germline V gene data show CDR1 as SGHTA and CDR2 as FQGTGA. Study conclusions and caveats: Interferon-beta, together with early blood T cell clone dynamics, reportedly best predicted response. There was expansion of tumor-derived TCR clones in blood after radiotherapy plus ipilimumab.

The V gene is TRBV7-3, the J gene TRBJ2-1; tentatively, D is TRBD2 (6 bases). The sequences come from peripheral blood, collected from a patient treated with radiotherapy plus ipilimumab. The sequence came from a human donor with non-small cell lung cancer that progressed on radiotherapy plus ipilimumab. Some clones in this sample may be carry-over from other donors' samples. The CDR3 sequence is CASSLGGTENNEQFF. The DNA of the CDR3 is TGTGCCAGCAGCTTAGGGGGGACCGAAAACAATGAGCAGTTCTTC.